A single sample is the source of the 25 T cell receptor beta chains below, sequenced in a study of blood T cell repertoires in COVID-19. Sequencing was performed with immunoSEQ multiplex PCR; in TCRdb, only in-frame clones are kept and a portion is missing. The sample shows around 64,000 clones, around 86% of them seen only once. Sequencing was carried out using peripheral blood. These receptors all come from a man aged 50-59 years with active COVID-19.

The genes are TRBV5-1 and TRBJ1-2, with 10 positions matching TRBD1. Unmatched junction bases numbered 6, after V lost 4 bases and J lost 3 bases. The CDR3 contains 15 residues. Germline lookup yields CDR1 SGHRS and CDR2 YFSETQ. DNA for the CDR3: TGCGCCAGCAGCCCATTCGGGACAGGGGACTATGGCTACACCTTC. Amino acid sequence: CASSPFGTGDYGYTF. Together with reference TRBV5-1 and TRBJ1-2, the CDR3 gives the full variable domain: KAGVTQTPRYLIKTRGQQVTLSCSPISGHRSVSWYQQTPGQGLQFLFEYFSETQRNKGNFPGRFSGRQFSNSRSEMNVSTLELGDSALYLCASSPFGTGDYGYTFGSGTRLTVV.

This sequence joins TRBV3-1 (or the pseudogene TRBV3-2) and TRBJ2-7; TRBD2 aligns across 7 bases. CDR1 is LGHDT, CDR2 YNNKEL, per germline (reference sequence). V was clipped by 4 bases and J by 3 bases; unmatched bases: 12. There are 16 residues in the CDR3. In DNA, the CDR3 is TGTGCCAGCAGCCGCGCGTTTTTGGGGGGGTTCTACGAGCAGTACTTC. This encodes CASSRAFLGGFYEQYF.

V gene TRBV24-1 combines with J gene TRBJ2-1; 9 nucleotides align to TRBD2. The CDR3 is 15 amino acids. Germline values: CDR1 KGHDR, CDR2 SFDVKD. J gave up 1 base and V 9 bases, and 6 bases lay outside the gene matches. CDR3 sequence: CATELAGLSYNEQFF. CDR3 bases: TGTGCCACCGAGCTAGCGGGATTGTCCTACAATGAGCAGTTCTTC.

The chain uses TRBV7-3 and TRBJ2-5; TRBD1 matches 8 bases. CDR1 SGHTA and CDR2 FQGTGA come from the germline V gene. The trim removed 4 bases at V and 5 bases at J, leaving 9 bases unmatched. The CDR3 sequence is 15 residues long. CDR3 residues: CASSYDRGGDETQYF. In DNA form, the CDR3 reads TGTGCCAGCAGCTACGACAGGGGTGGGGATGAGACCCAGTACTTC. Full variable domain (outside the CDR3, taken from reference TRBV7-3 and TRBJ2-5): GAGVSQTPSNKVTEKGKYVELRCDPISGHTALYWYRQSLGQGPEFLIYFQGTGAADDSGLPNDRFFAVRPEGSVSTLKIQRTERGDSAVYLCASSYDRGGDETQYFGPGTRLLVL.

This chain joins TRBV6-5 and TRBJ1-2; no clear D gene. V was trimmed by 7 bases and J by 6 bases, leaving 15 bases between them. Germline assignment: CDR1 MNHEY and CDR2 SVGAGI. This CDR3 is 13 amino acids long. DNA for the CDR3: TGTGCCAGCAAACTCACTGGAGGTAATGGCTACACCTTC. Translated, it gives CASKLTGGNGYTF.

Relative to its sample, this clone is large (0.1 to 1%). The V gene is TRBV15, the J gene TRBJ1-4; D uncertain. The germline gives CDR1 LNHNV, CDR2 YYDKDF (reference sequence). The ends were cut back, 5 bases at V and 2 bases at J, with 15 bases in the middle. There are 16 residues in the CDR3. The CDR3 DNA follows: TGTGCCACCAGCGTTTCCCCCCTAGGCACTAATGAAAAACTGTTTTTT. It specifies CATSVSPLGTNEKLFF. The whole variable domain, remainder taken from reference TRBV15 and TRBJ1-4, is DAMVIQNPRYQVTQFGKPVTLSCSQTLNHNVMYWYQQKSSQAPKLLFHYYDKDFNNEADTPDNFQSRRPNTSFCFLDIRSPGLGDTAMYLCATSVSPLGTNEKLFFGSGTQLSVL.

V is TRBV9 and J is TRBJ1-1; the D gene is possibly TRBD1 (6 bases). Trimming took off 4 bases at V and 3 bases at J, with 19 bases between the two ends. Germline CDR1 reads SGDLS; CDR2 reads YYNGEE. The CDR3 covers 16 residues. The CDR3 sequence: CASSLTGGAKDTEAFF. The CDR3 DNA sequence: TGTGCCAGCAGCCTCACGGGGGGCGCAAAGGACACTGAAGCTTTCTTT.

The chain combines TRBV9 with TRBJ2-1; no clear D. Per the germline V gene, CDR1 is SGDLS and CDR2 is YYNGEE. The CDR3 runs 15 residues. Deletions cut 0 bases from V and 2 bases from J, with 9 bases between. CDR3 coding DNA: TGTGCCAGCAGCGTAGACGGTAATGCCTACAATGAGCAGTTCTTC. Protein sequence: CASSVDGNAYNEQFF.

The chain couples TRBV5-4 to TRBJ2-3; tentatively, D is TRBD2 (6 bases). The germline V gene encodes CDR1 SGHNT and CDR2 YYREEE (reference sequence). V gave up 0 bases and J gave up 2 bases, with 13 bases separating them. This CDR3 contains 16 residues. The CDR3, as DNA: TGTGCCAGCAGCTTGGATCCTAGCGAGGTCACAGATACGCAGTATTTT. It translates to CASSLDPSEVTDTQYF.

The rearrangement uses TRBV18 and TRBJ2-2; 9 nucleotides agree with TRBD1. Germline trimming cut 3 bases from V and 7 bases from J; bases unmatched to any gene: 6. Germline V gene lookup returns CDR1 KGHSH and CDR2 LQKENI. CDR3 length equals 15 residues. The CDR3 DNA reads TGTGCCAGCTCACCCGGGACAGGGACGATCGGGGAGCTGTTTTTT. It codes for CASSPGTGTIGELFF.

The chain links TRBV11-2 to TRBJ2-5, with D possibly TRBD1 on 5 matching bases. With 4 bases removed from V and 7 bases from J, the gap between germline ends came to 7 bases. Germline V gene lookup returns CDR1 SGHAT and CDR2 FQNNGV. This CDR3 has 11 residues. CDR3 DNA: TGTGCCAGCAGCTCAAGGGGGACCCAGTACTTC. It yields the protein CASSSRGTQYF.

This chain links TRBV6-5 with TRBJ1-2; unclear D gene. V lost 0 bases and J 1 base, leaving 6 bases between the germline ends. Germline CDR1 MNHEY, CDR2 SVGAGI. The length of the CDR3 is 14 residues. The chain's CDR3 is CASSYSNSNYGYTF. DNA of the CDR3: TGTGCCAGCAGTTACTCGAACAGTAACTATGGCTACACCTTC.

The gene calls are TRBV28 and TRBJ2-1, with D tentatively TRBD2 (5 bases). The CDR3 runs 15 residues. Trimming pared 3 bases from V and 7 bases from J, leaving 16 bases between. Germline CDR1 MDHEN, CDR2 SYDVKM. The CDR3 DNA follows: TGTGCCAGCAGTTTTCCAGGCTCCGGGGTAAATGAGCAGTTCTTC. This sequence encodes CASSFPGSGVNEQFF.

V gene TRBV29-1 combines with J gene TRBJ1-1; 11 bases are shared with TRBD1. The CDR3 contains 15 residues. The junction had 16 bases not matched to a gene; V was cut back by 6 bases and J by 10 bases. The V gene's germline CDR1 is SQVTM and CDR2 ANQGSEA. CDR3 region: CSVPGQGGLLGAAFF. As DNA, the CDR3 is TGCAGCGTACCGGGACAGGGGGGGTTACTCGGAGCAGCTTTCTTT. Full variable domain (outside the CDR3, taken from reference TRBV29-1 and TRBJ1-1): SAVISQKPSRDICQRGTSLTIQCQVDSQVTMMFWYRQQPGQSLTLIATANQGSEATYESGFVIDKFPISRPNLTFSTLTVSNMSPEDSSIYLCSVPGQGGLLGAAFFGQGTRLTVV.

The rearrangement joins TRBV5-6 to TRBJ1-5; the match to TRBD1 covers 8 bases. Germline V lookup: CDR1 SGHDT, CDR2 YYEEEE. With V trimmed by 3 bases and J by 3 bases, 11 bases remained unmatched. There are 17 residues in the CDR3. CDR3 sequence: CASSSIQTGAPNQPQHF. The CDR3 DNA is TGTGCCAGCAGCTCCATTCAGACAGGGGCCCCCAATCAGCCCCAGCATTTT.

The chain carries TRBV6-1 and TRBJ2-7, with TRBD2 matching 9 bases. The CDR3 is 14 amino acids. Germline V lookup: CDR1 MNHNS, CDR2 SASEGT. V shed 3 bases and J 5 bases; nucleotides not matched to a gene: 5. CDR3 amino acids: CASSDGGRANEQYF. The DNA for the CDR3 is TGTGCCAGCAGTGATGGCGGGAGGGCCAACGAGCAGTACTTC.

This clone was recorded once. The J gene is TRBJ2-1, the V gene TRBV27; perhaps TRBD2 as D (7 bases). Germline lookup yields CDR1 MNHEY and CDR2 SMNVEV (reference sequence). V was clipped by 9 bases and J by 2 bases, with 11 bases between them. This CDR3 is 13 amino acids long. The CDR3 DNA is TGTGCCAGTCGGGGGGCCGCCTACAATGAGCAGTTCTTC. Translated: CASRGAAYNEQFF.

The rearrangement joins TRBV24-1 to TRBJ2-5, with 14 bases identical to TRBD2. V was pared by 0 bases and J by 5 bases, with 1 base of the junction left unmatched. Germline loops: CDR1 KGHDR, CDR2 SFDVKD. CDR3 length equals 16 residues. CDR3 in amino acids: CATSDLGTSGSETQYF. The CDR3 coding sequence is TGTGCCACCAGTGATTTGGGGACTAGCGGGAGTGAGACCCAGTACTTC.

The chain combines TRBV30 with TRBJ2-7; 10 bases map to TRBD2. Trimming took 3 bases from V and 3 from J; bases not matched to a gene: 5. Germline CDR1 is GTSNPN and CDR2 is SVGIG (reference sequence). CDR3 length: 14 amino acids. The chain's CDR3 is CAWSQLAGNYEQYF. CDR3 bases: TGTGCCTGGAGCCAACTAGCGGGGAACTACGAGCAGTACTTC. Drawing the rest from reference TRBV30 and TRBJ2-7, the complete variable domain is SQTIHQWPATLVQPVGSPLSLECTVEGTSNPNLYWYRQAAGRGLQLLFYSVGIGQISSEVPQNLSASRPQDRQFILSSKKLLLSDSGFYLCAWSQLAGNYEQYFGPGTRLTVT.

The V call is TRBV2, the J call TRBJ2-5; D is unclear. The V and J ends lost 4 bases and 1 base respectively, with 7 bases between them. The CDR3 covers 13 residues. From germline, CDR1 is SNHLY and CDR2 FYNNEI. CDR3 loop: CASSVGFQETQYF. The CDR3 DNA is TGTGCCAGCAGTGTTGGCTTCCAAGAGACCCAGTACTTC.

The chain couples TRBV19 to TRBJ1-1, with D unresolved. V lost 1 base and J 6 bases, leaving 12 bases between the germline ends. Germline CDR1 and CDR2: LNHDA and SQIVND (reference sequence). The CDR3 spans 14 residues. The CDR3 region is CASSIGGRNSEAFF. CDR3 in DNA: TGTGCCAGTAGTATAGGAGGGCGCAATTCTGAAGCTTTCTTT.

J is TRBJ2-2 and V is TRBV7-6; 9 bases match TRBD2. There are 18 residues in the CDR3. V was pared by 3 bases and J by 1 base, with 9 bases of the junction left unmatched. Germline-derived CDR1 and CDR2 are SGHVS and FNYEAQ. The CDR3 DNA follows: TGTGCCAGCAGCTTGTTTGAACTAGCGGGTTGGAACACCGGGGAGCTGTTTTTT. Its translation: CASSLFELAGWNTGELFF.

This chain links TRBV6-1 with TRBJ1-4, with 9 bases identical to TRBD1. This CDR3 has 15 amino acids. Germline CDR1 MNHNS, CDR2 SASEGT. V lost 3 bases, J lost 7 bases, and 6 bases stayed unmatched. CDR3 in DNA: TGTGCCAGCAGTGACCCCGGGACAGGGAGTGAAAAACTGTTTTTT. Protein sequence: CASSDPGTGSEKLFF.

For the CDR3, the DNA is TGTGCCAGCAGCGAACGGGACAGTATCACCTACGAGCAGTACTTC. Its translation: CASSERDSITYEQYF. The chain joins TRBV7-2 to TRBJ2-7; 7 bases line up with TRBD1. Germline V CDR1 and CDR2: SGHTA, FQGNSA. CDR3 size: 15 residues. Unmatched junction bases numbered 9, after V lost 5 bases and J lost 2 bases.

The chain links TRBV4-3 to TRBJ2-3, with 9 bases matching TRBD2. CDR1 LGHNA and CDR2 YSLEER come from the germline V gene. V dropped 0 bases and J dropped 3; count of bases not matched to a gene: 7. The CDR3 length is 17 residues. The CDR3 nucleotides are TGCGCCAGCAGCCAAGATCGGGGGGGACTAGCAACAGATACGCAGTATTTT. Its translation: CASSQDRGGLATDTQYF.